This T cell receptor beta chain was sequenced in a study of cytomegalovirus exposure and HLA in healthy donors. Study details: Researchers found that about four fifths of some 400 genotyped donors fell within the Caucasian-associated ancestry cluster. Study-level findings and limits: A link between a missense DCLRE1C variant and TCR beta V- and J-gene trimming emerged from a later analysis. After further analysis at a later stage, around 17,000 TCR beta sequences were associated with HLA alleles at 0.05 false discovery rate. Across donors, most TCRs were seen rarely, yet some public ones were widespread.

CDR3 length: 15 amino acids. The germline V gene has CDR1 SGDLS and CDR2 YYNGEE. The ends were cut back, 6 bases at V and 0 bases at J, with 10 bases in the middle. The sample holds many counts of this clone. Its antigen remains unidentified. The PCR was carried out with 60 Vbeta primers and 13 Jbeta primers. The data were produced by immunoSEQ multiplex PCR, yet TCRdb's version contains in-frame clones alone and is incomplete. Of 100,000 to 150,000 clones detected, roughly 18% appear once; the ten largest clones hold about 2.6%. The chain has TRBV9 and TRBJ1-6; unclear D gene. The specimen was PBMCs. This clonotype was sampled from a female donor in good health and CMV-seropositive. Here the CDR3 DNA reads TGTGCCAGCACCCATACGAGCTCCTATAATTCACCCCTCCACTTT. This sequence encodes CASTHTSSYNSPLHF.